This TCR beta chain is from a study of cytomegalovirus exposure and HLA in healthy donors. 13 Jbeta primers and 60 Vbeta primers were used for the PCR. Sequenced by immunoSEQ multiplex PCR; TCRdb stores in-frame clones only, minus some. This sample carries a few hundred thousand clones, roughly 79% of them seen once, and the ten largest clones take under 2%. The study, taken as a whole, reports: The study designated about 160 TCR beta chains cytomegalovirus-associated. Associated with HLA alleles at 0.05 false discovery rate in a later analysis were about 17,000 TCR beta sequences.

Regarding this clone: Its antigen is still unknown.

The CDR3 spans 16 residues. Trimming took 3 bases from V and 3 from J, leaving 18 bases between them. CDR1 is SGHAT and CDR2 is FQNNGV in the germline V gene. This receptor was identified in a man younger than 30 in good health and CMV-seronegative. Sequencing was performed on PBMCs. The chain is built from TRBV11-2 and TRBJ2-7; tentative D call: TRBD1 (6 bases). The CDR3 region is CASSFYPSGTLYEQYF. CDR3 DNA: TGTGCCAGCAGCTTCTACCCCTCCGGGACACTCTACGAGCAGTACTTC.